This record concerns one T cell receptor (beta chain) sequence. Its antigen is as yet unknown. Using immunoSEQ multiplex PCR, the repertoire was profiled, and TCRdb retains in-frame clones only, with some absent. The sample lists about 37,000 clones; 73% were seen once. After expansion with viral peptide pools in the ViraFEST assay, antigen-specific CD4+ T cells were sequenced. Cultured cells yielded isolated CD4+ T cells after around 10 days. The person was diagnosed with PCR-confirmed SARS-CoV-2 infection between March and December 2020. At days 3 and 7, half of the medium was exchanged for IL-2 medium. V shed 4 bases and J shed 6 bases, with 14 bases lying between them. Germline V gives CDR1 MNHEY, CDR2 SMNVEV (reference sequence). The CDR3 contains 14 residues. This entry comes from a study of vaccination effects on CD4 cells after COVID-19. The wider study: Among convalescent patients, two provided samples 16 days and one week before vaccination.

This specimen consisted of CD4+ T cells from PBMCs cultured with a peptide pool, obtained before COVID-19 vaccination. The V call is TRBV27, the J call TRBJ2-3, with D perhaps being TRBD1 or TRBD2 (5 bases each). This receptor was obtained from a human donor who had a prior SARS-CoV-2 infection. The CDR3 reads CASSYGQGVDTQYF. CDR3 DNA: TGTGCCAGCAGTTATGGGCAGGGAGTGGATACGCAGTATTTT.